A selection of T cell receptor beta chains follows, all from one sample in a study of patients and donors after allogeneic stem cell transplantation. From the RT-PCR reads, TCRdb called clonotypes with MiXCR, one entry per CDR3 protein. The sample holds around 150,000 distinct CDR3 sequences, approximately 40% seen once. The sequenced sample consisted of blood, either unsorted or a sorted T cell fraction (not recorded which). The origin of the receptors is a human donor who was either an allogeneic HSCT recipient or a stem cell or donor lymphocyte infusion donor (not recorded which). It is not recorded whose cells these are; they may come from a transplant donor. The CDR3 runs from the conserved cysteine through the conserved F or W. The D gene is left open where the match is weak. Expanded clones get a size class; other rows say once, few or many, or leave the size out.

j_call: TRBJ1-2
clone_size: few
v_call: TRBV12-3/TRBV12-4
d_call: .
cdr3_aa: CASSYETYGYTF
cdr3_nt: TGTGCCAGCAGTTACGAGACCTATGGCTACACCTTC

j_call: TRBJ2-7
clone_size: .
v_call: TRBV27
d_call: .
cdr3_aa: CASSVRGAHEQYF
cdr3_nt: TGTGCCAGCAGTGTTCGGGGCGCCCACGAGCAGTACTTC

j_call: TRBJ1-4
clone_size: few
v_call: TRBV29-1
d_call: .
cdr3_aa: CSVEDGGTGNERAFF
cdr3_nt: TGCAGCGTTGAAGACGGAGGGACGGGGAATGAAAGAGCGTTTTTT

j_call: TRBJ1-1
clone_size: few
v_call: TRBV29-1
d_call: TRBD1
cdr3_aa: CSAGQGWGRTEAFF
cdr3_nt: TGCAGCGCTGGACAGGGATGGGGCCGCACTGAAGCTTTCTTT

j_call: TRBJ1-6
clone_size: .
v_call: TRBV11-2
d_call: .
cdr3_aa: CASSPDSSYNSPLHF
cdr3_nt: TGTGCCAGCAGCCCCGACAGTTCCTATAATTCACCCCTCCACTTT

j_call: TRBJ1-3
clone_size: few
v_call: TRBV7-2
d_call: .
cdr3_aa: CASSLEPYSGNTIYF
cdr3_nt: TGTGCCAGCAGCTTAGAACCGTACTCTGGAAACACCATATATTTT

j_call: TRBJ1-6
clone_size: .
v_call: TRBV20-1
d_call: .
cdr3_aa: CSASGGTPYNSPLHF
cdr3_nt: TGCAGTGCTAGTGGGGGGACACCCTATAATTCACCCCTCCACTTT

j_call: TRBJ1-6
clone_size: few
v_call: TRBV12-3/TRBV12-4
d_call: .
cdr3_aa: CASSTGLGRGFYNSPLHF
cdr3_nt: TGTGCCAGCAGTACAGGGTTGGGGCGAGGGTTCTATAATTCACCCCTCCACTTT

j_call: TRBJ1-5
clone_size: .
v_call: TRBV12-3/TRBV12-4
d_call: TRBD1
cdr3_aa: CASSPTGEPNQPQHF
cdr3_nt: TGTGCCAGCAGTCCAACAGGGGAACCTAATCAGCCCCAGCATTTT

j_call: TRBJ2-1
clone_size: .
v_call: TRBV28
d_call: .
cdr3_aa: CASSLLLGEQFF
cdr3_nt: TGTGCCAGCAGCCTACTCTTGGGTGAGCAGTTCTTC

j_call: TRBJ1-1
clone_size: .
v_call: TRBV6-5
d_call: .
cdr3_aa: CASRRGMNTEAFF
cdr3_nt: TGTGCCAGCAGGAGGGGGATGAACACTGAAGCTTTCTTT

j_call: TRBJ1-1
clone_size: .
v_call: TRBV4-2
d_call: .
cdr3_aa: CASSQSTGGNTEAFF
cdr3_nt: TGTGCCAGCAGCCAAAGTACCGGGGGGAACACTGAAGCTTTCTTT

j_call: TRBJ2-5
clone_size: .
v_call: TRBV9
d_call: TRBD2
cdr3_aa: CASSASGGWRETQYF
cdr3_nt: TGTGCCAGCAGCGCTAGCGGGGGGTGGAGGGAGACCCAGTACTTC

j_call: TRBJ1-1
clone_size: .
v_call: TRBV20-1
d_call: .
cdr3_aa: CSAQLEEAFF
cdr3_nt: TGCAGTGCCCAGCTTGAGGAAGCTTTCTTT

j_call: TRBJ1-6
clone_size: .
v_call: TRBV20-1
d_call: .
cdr3_aa: CSARPPTRYNSPLHF
cdr3_nt: TGCAGTGCTAGACCTCCTACTAGATATAATTCACCCCTCCACTTT

j_call: TRBJ2-4
clone_size: .
v_call: TRBV27
d_call: .
cdr3_aa: CASSEITLAKNIQYF
cdr3_nt: TGTGCCAGCAGCGAGATTACACTAGCCAAAAACATTCAGTACTTC

j_call: TRBJ2-7
clone_size: few
v_call: TRBV10-3
d_call: TRBD1
cdr3_aa: CAISRTGSYEQYF
cdr3_nt: TGTGCCATCAGCCGGACAGGCTCCTACGAGCAGTACTTC